These 29 T cell receptor beta chains were all obtained from the same sample, sequenced in a study of control samples from healthy donors and cancer patients. Repertoires were generated with immunoSEQ multiplex PCR, while TCRdb's copy carries only in-frame clones and drops some. This sample carries fewer than 200,000 clones, approximately 96% of them seen once, and the ten largest clones take 0.95% to 1.1%. Sequencing used blood. Receptors originate from a woman in her twenties or thirties in good health.

A note on this clone: Germline is not matched at one junction end, which may reflect a read error. This rearrangement joins TRBV3-1 (or the pseudogene TRBV3-2) to TRBJ2-3; 9 bases align to TRBD1. The CDR3 runs to 14 residues. Germline CDR1 is LGHDT and CDR2 is YNNKEL (reference sequence). DNA of the CDR3: TGTGCCAGCAGCTCGGGACAGGGCACAAATACGCAGTATTTT. It is translated as CASSSGQGTNTQYF.

V and J are TRBV5-1 and TRBJ1-3; D remains ambiguous. Per the germline V gene, CDR1 is SGHRS and CDR2 is YFSETQ. Deletions cut 0 bases from V and 4 bases from J, with 5 bases between. CDR3 length equals 13 residues. The CDR3 sequence: CASSLAWGNTIYF. The CDR3, as DNA: TGCGCCAGCAGCTTGGCCTGGGGAAACACCATATATTTT.

The chain is built from TRBV7-9 and TRBJ1-2; TRBD1 matches at 7 bases. The CDR3 extends over 13 amino acids. The trim removed 5 bases at V and 4 bases at J, leaving 4 bases unmatched. Germline V gene data show CDR1 as SEHNR and CDR2 as FQNEAQ (reference sequence). The DNA of the CDR3 is TGTGCCAGCAGCCCGGGGACAGCCTATGGCTACACCTTC. This translates into CASSPGTAYGYTF.

The J gene is TRBJ2-1, the V gene TRBV6-4; 10 positions agree with TRBD2. V was pared by 8 bases and J by 7 bases, with 11 bases of the junction left unmatched. Germline V gene sequence: CDR1 MRHNA, CDR2 SNTAGT. This CDR3 is 15 amino acids long. The DNA for the CDR3 is TGTGCCAGCCGCCAGGAAAGCGGGGGGGCGAATGAGCAGTTCTTC. Its translation is CASRQESGGANEQFF.

The chain couples TRBV20-1 to TRBJ1-6; D is undetermined. The germline CDR1 and CDR2 sequences are DFQATT and SNEGSKA (reference sequence). V was shortened by 5 bases and J by 19 bases, with 15 bases between the two germline ends. The CDR3 spans 10 residues. The CDR3 DNA sequence: TGCAGTGCTGGGGTTGAGGGCAGGCACTTT. This gives the protein CSAGVEGRHF.

Comment on this clone: Other DNA sequences from this sample encode an identical CDR3 as well. The chain is built from TRBV12-3 or TRBV12-4 and TRBJ2-3; D is undetermined. The CDR3 runs to 12 residues. The ends were cut back, 2 bases at V and 5 bases at J, with 5 bases in the middle. As DNA, the CDR3 is TGTGCCAGCAGTTTAATCGGAGATACGCAGTATTTT. This encodes CASSLIGDTQYF.

This sequence joins TRBV5-6 and TRBJ1-1; 8 bases map to TRBD1. The trim removed 4 bases at V and 4 bases at J, leaving 3 bases unmatched. Per the germline V gene, CDR1 is SGHDT and CDR2 is YYEEEE. CDR3 length equals 13 residues. CDR3 DNA sequence: TGTGCCAGCAGCGCAACAGGGGGCACTGAAGCTTTCTTT. Translated: CASSATGGTEAFF.

The V gene is TRBV5-1, the J gene TRBJ2-1, with TRBD2 matching 9 bases. The CDR3 has 17 residues. Germline-derived CDR1 and CDR2 are SGHRS and YFSETQ. The V and J ends lost 0 bases and 0 bases, in that order; junction bases with no gene match: 4. CDR3 sequence reads: CASSLAGTSISYNEQFF. Here the CDR3 DNA reads TGCGCCAGCAGCTTGGCAGGGACTAGCATCTCCTACAATGAGCAGTTCTTC.

This chain uses TRBV2 with TRBJ2-2; D possibly corresponds to TRBD1 (5 bases). CDR3 length: 17 residues. Germline V CDR1 and CDR2: SNHLY, FYNNEI. Trimming cost V 0 bases and J 1 base, with 12 bases left between them. The DNA of the CDR3 is TGTGCCAGCAGTGAAGCTCTGACAGCCCAGAACACCGGGGAGCTGTTTTTT. Encoded protein: CASSEALTAQNTGELFF. Full variable domain (outside the CDR3, taken from reference TRBV2 and TRBJ2-2): EPEVTQTPSHQVTQMGQEVILRCVPISNHLYFYWYRQILGQKVEFLVSFYNNEISEKSEIFDDQFSVERPDGSNFTLKIRSTKLEDSAMYFCASSEALTAQNTGELFFGEGSRLTVL.

J is TRBJ2-7 and V is TRBV9, with no clear D. The ends were cut back, 0 bases at V and 6 bases at J, with 13 bases in the middle. Germline CDR1 is SGDLS and CDR2 is YYNGEE. This CDR3 has 14 amino acids. DNA of the CDR3: TGTGCCAGCAGCGTAGCCCCTGTGTCCCTCGAGCAGTACTTC. Translated, it gives CASSVAPVSLEQYF.

The rearrangement joins TRBV18 to TRBJ2-1; TRBD2 matches at 8 bases. The V segment lost 2 bases and the J segment 8 bases; nucleotides outside the gene matches: 5. This CDR3 is built from 14 residues. Germline V gene sequence: CDR1 KGHSH, CDR2 LQKENI. The CDR3 bases are TGTGCCAGCTCACCAGAGACTAGCGTCTATGAGCAGTTCTTC. Encoded protein: CASSPETSVYEQFF.

This clone was observed a single time. J is TRBJ2-2 and V is TRBV28; the D is unclear. The V gene lost 4 bases and the J gene lost 4 bases, with 10 bases spanning the gap. This CDR3 is built from 14 residues. Germline lookup yields CDR1 MDHEN and CDR2 SYDVKM. As DNA, the CDR3 is TGTGCCAGCAGTTGGGGAAGGCCCACCGGGGAGCTGTTTTTT. It translates to CASSWGRPTGELFF.

This sequence joins TRBV4-2 and TRBJ1-5, with D maybe TRBD1 (5 bases). V was trimmed by 3 bases and J by 5 bases, leaving 14 bases between them. CDR1 is LGHNA and CDR2 is YNFKEQ in the germline V gene. This CDR3 contains 15 residues. The CDR3 reads CASSQGGTDDQPQHF. In nucleotides, the CDR3 is TGTGCCAGCAGCCAGGGGGGGACCGACGATCAGCCCCAGCATTTT.

The chain employs TRBV18 and TRBJ2-3; TRBD2 matches 7 bases. The CDR3 spans 16 residues. Per the germline V gene, CDR1 is KGHSH and CDR2 is LQKENI. After removal of 5 bases from V and 2 bases from J, the junction contained 10 bases not matched to a gene. The CDR3, as DNA: TGTGCCAGCTCAGCATCCGGGACTACAATCACAGATACGCAGTATTTT. Its translation is CASSASGTTITDTQYF.

This chain joins TRBV29-1 and TRBJ1-6, with D uncertain. Trimming took 4 bases from V and 13 from J, leaving 17 bases between them. CDR1 SQVTM and CDR2 ANQGSEA come from the germline V gene. The CDR3 loop spans 13 amino acids. The CDR3 is CSVAPGEVGPLHF. DNA for the CDR3: TGCAGCGTTGCTCCCGGGGAGGTGGGCCCCCTCCACTTT.

This clone was seen once. This rearrangement joins TRBV7-8 to TRBJ2-7; TRBD1 matches 9 bases. Losses at the gene ends were 0 bases for V and 2 bases for J; bases not matched to a gene: 2. The CDR3 spans 15 residues. CDR1 and CDR2 from the germline V gene are SGHVS and FQNEAQ. The CDR3 coding sequence is TGTGCCAGCAGCTTAGCGGGACAGGGAGCCTACGAGCAGTACTTC. Translating gives CASSLAGQGAYEQYF.

The chain recombines TRBV27 with TRBJ2-2, with D possibly matching TRBD1 (5 bases). The CDR3 covers 17 residues. Germline values: CDR1 MNHEY, CDR2 SMNVEV (reference sequence). Trimming took off 3 bases at V and 4 bases at J, with 18 bases between the two ends. The CDR3 sequence is CASSLKPWGRGTGELFF. The CDR3 coding sequence is TGTGCCAGCAGTTTGAAGCCGTGGGGCAGAGGCACCGGGGAGCTGTTTTTT.

The CDR3 nucleotides read TGTGCCAGCATGGGGGGAGGTCAGCCCCAGCATTTT. Translation gives CASMGGGQPQHF. The chain carries TRBV2 and TRBJ1-5; a weak D match, TRBD1 (5 bases). V was clipped by 7 bases and J by 6 bases, with 10 bases between them. Germline V CDR1 and CDR2: SNHLY, FYNNEI. The CDR3 sequence is 12 residues long.

CDR3 sequence reads: CASSSQRTGLDNEQFF. The CDR3 nucleotides read TGCGCCAGCAGCTCCCAACGGACAGGGCTCGACAATGAGCAGTTCTTC. The chain has TRBV5-1 and TRBJ2-1; 8 bases match TRBD1. Germline lookup yields CDR1 SGHRS and CDR2 YFSETQ. The CDR3 spans 16 residues. Germline trimming cut 3 bases from V and 5 bases from J; bases unmatched to any gene: 10.

The J gene is TRBJ1-2, the V gene TRBV7-2; no reliable D call. From germline, CDR1 is SGHTA and CDR2 FQGNSA. The CDR3 runs to 14 residues. V was shortened by 1 base and J by 8 bases, with 14 bases between the two germline ends. In DNA form, the CDR3 reads TGTGCCAGCAGCTTAGGAGGACCGGTCCTAGGCTACACCTTC. It yields the protein CASSLGGPVLGYTF.

This clone is a singleton in its sample. The chain employs TRBV3-1 (or the pseudogene TRBV3-2) and TRBJ1-2, with no clear D. Per the germline V gene, CDR1 is LGHDT and CDR2 is YNNKEL (reference sequence). Trimming cost V 3 bases and J 6 bases, with 14 bases left between them. The CDR3 runs 14 residues. CDR3 DNA sequence: TGTGCCAGCAGCCACTCCAACGAGGCCAATGGCTACACCTTC. Its protein product is CASSHSNEANGYTF.

The V call is TRBV21-1, the J call TRBJ2-7; the D call of TRBD1 is as the table states it, not checked on the DNA. TRBV21-1 is a documented pseudogene. The CDR3 totals 17 residues. In DNA form, the CDR3 reads TGTGCCAGCAGCAAGACTACGACCGGGACAGGGTCCTACGAGCAGTACTTC. This sequence encodes CASSKTTTGTGSYEQYF.

The chain is built from TRBV7-3 and TRBJ2-3, with 11 bases fitting TRBD2. V was pared by 5 bases and J by 1 base, with 5 bases of the junction left unmatched. Germline V CDR1 and CDR2: SGHTA, FQGTGA. The CDR3 length is 16 residues. The CDR3, as DNA: TGTGCCAGCAGCCCGACTAGCGGGATGGGCACAGATACGCAGTATTTT. Its protein product is CASSPTSGMGTDTQYF.

The CDR3 nucleotides read TGTGCCAGCAGTTACTCGAACAGGGGGGGATATTCACCCCTCCACTTT. Translation gives CASSYSNRGGYSPLHF. The chain couples TRBV6-6 to TRBJ1-6; 8 bases line up with TRBD1. The V and J ends lost 0 bases and 8 bases, in that order; junction bases with no gene match: 6. This CDR3 is built from 16 residues. Germline V lookup: CDR1 MNHNY, CDR2 SVGAGI (reference sequence).

The V and J genes are TRBV15 and TRBJ2-3; D remains ambiguous. This CDR3 has 15 residues. From germline, CDR1 is LNHNV and CDR2 YYDKDF (reference sequence). Trimming stripped 0 bases from V and 6 bases from J, with 13 bases between. The CDR3 bases are TGTGCCACCAGCAGAGATCGCCGGGCTTTGGATACGCAGTATTTT. Encoded protein: CATSRDRRALDTQYF.

The chain couples TRBV6-2 or TRBV6-3 to TRBJ2-2; D not certain. Germline V gene data show CDR1 as MNHEY and CDR2 as SVGEGT. V was trimmed by 2 bases and J by 2 bases, leaving 9 bases between them. The CDR3 covers 15 residues. The CDR3 loop is CASSYRPRNTGELFF. CDR3 coding DNA: TGTGCCAGCAGTTACAGACCGCGAAACACCGGGGAGCTGTTTTTT.

The J gene is TRBJ2-5, the V gene TRBV27; weak D call: TRBD2 (5 bases). The CDR3 is 15 amino acids. Germline CDR1 reads MNHEY; CDR2 reads SMNVEV (reference sequence). V was trimmed by 6 bases and J by 5 bases, leaving 19 bases between them. CDR3 in DNA: TGTGCCAGCAGGATTAGCGATGGAGAGGTGGAGACCCAGTACTTC. Its translation is CASRISDGEVETQYF.

The gene calls are TRBV5-1 and TRBJ2-1; 12 nucleotides line up with TRBD2. This CDR3 contains 19 residues. J gave up 4 bases and V 4 bases, and 15 bases lay outside the gene matches. Germline values: CDR1 SGHRS, CDR2 YFSETQ. The CDR3 protein is CASSPGLAGRWDLYNEQFF. The DNA of the CDR3 is TGCGCCAGCAGCCCCGGACTAGCGGGGAGGTGGGACCTATACAATGAGCAGTTCTTC.

The chain couples TRBV5-1 to TRBJ2-3, with D unclear. The CDR3 contains 14 residues. Germline V gene lookup returns CDR1 SGHRS and CDR2 YFSETQ. Deletions cut 0 bases from V and 2 bases from J, with 7 bases between. CDR3 nucleotides: TGCGCCAGCAGCTTGGACCAACCCACAGATACGCAGTATTTT. Its translation is CASSLDQPTDTQYF. The full variable domain, rest sourced from reference TRBV5-1 and TRBJ2-3, is KAGVTQTPRYLIKTRGQQVTLSCSPISGHRSVSWYQQTPGQGLQFLFEYFSETQRNKGNFPGRFSGRQFSNSRSEMNVSTLELGDSALYLCASSLDQPTDTQYFGPGTRLTVL.